This note documents a single T cell receptor beta chain sequence. The antigen is unknown. These data belong to a study of vaccination and CD4 T cells after COVID-19. TCRdb reanalysed the PCR reads using MiXCR and keeps one entry per CDR3 protein. The sample carries some 25,000 distinct CDR3 sequences, under 65% recorded once. Whole-study results and caveats: Reactive clone data from convalescent patients indicated a median of about 88% appearing only post-vaccination.

The PCR-positive dates, March through December 2020, came before the US Alpha, Beta and Delta variants. Sequenced material: CD4+ T cells from blood, taken before SARS-CoV-2 vaccination. The sequence was collected from a human donor who had recovered from COVID-19.

This CDR3 is CASSRDSYNEQFF. The CDR3 nucleotides read TGTGCCAGCAGTAGGGACTCTTACAATGAGCAGTTCTTC. V and J are TRBV28 and TRBJ2-1; possible D gene TRBD2, 6 bases. This CDR3 contains 13 residues. In germline, CDR1 is MDHEN, CDR2 SYDVKM. Trimming took 5 bases from V and 4 from J, leaving 9 bases between them.